This T cell receptor beta chain emerged from a study of T cells after yellow fever vaccination. Findings and caveats of the study: In FACS-sorted repertoires, abundant clonotypes from the bulk population could appear as contaminants. Post-booster samples contained most primary-vaccination clones (more than 95% CD4, 88% CD8). CD4 and CD8 compartments shared a small share of clonotypes, likely from convergent recombination.

The CDR3 is 15 amino acids. Trimming shortened V by 1 base and J by 5 bases, and 13 bases separated the two germline ends. Germline CDR1 SGHKS, CDR2 YYEKEE (reference sequence). Using its own MiXCR run on the 5' RACE reads, TCRdb lists one record per CDR3 protein. The sample yields some 670,000 distinct CDR3 sequences, 12% seen once. For this clonotype: Its target is not known.

The TCR was taken from a man aged 25-45 years who received the YFV17D yellow fever vaccine. The sequences come from PBMCs, collected on the day of the yellow fever booster vaccination. V gene TRBV5-5 combines with J gene TRBJ1-5; D is perhaps TRBD1 (6 bases). The DNA of the CDR3 is TGTGCCAGCAGCTTGTTTGCACAGGGCGATCAGCCCCAGCATTTT. Translating gives CASSLFAQGDQPQHF.